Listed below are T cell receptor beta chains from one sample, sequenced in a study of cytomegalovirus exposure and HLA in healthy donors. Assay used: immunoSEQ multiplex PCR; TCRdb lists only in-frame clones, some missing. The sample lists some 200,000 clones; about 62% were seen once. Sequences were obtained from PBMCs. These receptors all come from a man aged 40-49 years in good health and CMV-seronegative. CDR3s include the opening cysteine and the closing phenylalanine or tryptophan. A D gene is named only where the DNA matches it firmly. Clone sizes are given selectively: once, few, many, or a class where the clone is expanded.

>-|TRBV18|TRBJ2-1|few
TGTGCCAGCTCACCACCGCCTAGCGCCCATGAGCAGTTCTTC
CASSPPPSAHEQFF
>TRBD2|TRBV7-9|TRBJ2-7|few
TGTGCCAGCAGCGGGGGACTAACCTACGAGCAGTACTTC
CASSGGLTYEQYF
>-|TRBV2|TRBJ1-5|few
TGTGCCAGCAGTGAAGGGGGCCGGGGGCAGCCCCAGCATTTT
CASSEGGRGQPQHF
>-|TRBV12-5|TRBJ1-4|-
TGTGCTAGTGGTTTGGATCGGAGTTACGGTGAAAAACTGTTTTTT
CASGLDRSYGEKLFF
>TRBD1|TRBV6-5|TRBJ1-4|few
TGTGCCAGCAGTTACAACAGGGGTGAAAAACTGTTTTTT
CASSYNRGEKLFF
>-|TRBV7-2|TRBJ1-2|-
TGTGCCAGCAGCAACGGACAGCTTATCTATGGCTACACCTTC
CASSNGQLIYGYTF
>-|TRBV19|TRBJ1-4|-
TGTGCCAGTAGTTCGACAGTTGGTAATGAAAAACTGTTTTTT
CASSSTVGNEKLFF
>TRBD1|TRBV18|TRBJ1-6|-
TGTGCCAGCTCACGGTCACAGGGGTTTAGTTCACCCCTCCACTTT
CASSRSQGFSSPLHF
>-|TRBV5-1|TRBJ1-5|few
TGCGCCAGCAGCTTGGGCGTCTATAGCAATCAGCCCCAGCATTTT
CASSLGVYSNQPQHF
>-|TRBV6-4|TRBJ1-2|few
TGTGCCAGCAGTGACTCGCAGGGGATAAGGGGCTACACCTTC
CASSDSQGIRGYTF
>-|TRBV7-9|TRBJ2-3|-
TGTGCCAGCACCTCTCTCCGGGGAGATACGCAGTATTTT
CASTSLRGDTQYF
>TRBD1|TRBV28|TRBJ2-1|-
TGTGCCAGCAACACCCGGGACAGGGTGGATAATGAGCAGTTCTTC
CASNTRDRVDNEQFF
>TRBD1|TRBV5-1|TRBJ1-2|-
TGCGCCAGCAGCATGGGACAGGGGAACTATGGCTACACCTTC
CASSMGQGNYGYTF
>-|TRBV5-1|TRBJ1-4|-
TGCGCCAGCAGCTTCCCGGACGGGAATTCTGGTGAAAAACTGTTTTTT
CASSFPDGNSGEKLFF
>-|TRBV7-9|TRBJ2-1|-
TGTGCCAGCCAAGAGGGCTCCTACAATGAGCAGTTCTTC
CASQEGSYNEQFF
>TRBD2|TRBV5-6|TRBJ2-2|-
TGTGCCAGCAGCTTGGGACTCGCGGGGGGGCTTAGCACCGGGGAGCTGTTTTTT
CASSLGLAGGLSTGELFF
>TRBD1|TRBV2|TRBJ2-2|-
TGTGCCAGCAGTGATCAGGGGGCCAACACCGGGGAGCTGTTTTTT
CASSDQGANTGELFF
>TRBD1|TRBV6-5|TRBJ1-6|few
TGTGCCAGCAGTACTCCGGGACAGGGGGCTTCACCCCTCCACTTT
CASSTPGQGASPLHF
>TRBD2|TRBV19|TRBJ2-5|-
TGTGCCAGTAGTGACCGTGGACTAGCGGGGCGCCAAGAGACCCAGTACTTC
CASSDRGLAGRQETQYF
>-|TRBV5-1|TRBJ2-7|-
TGCGCCAGCAGCCCGAACAGGGACGAGCAGTACTTC
CASSPNRDEQYF
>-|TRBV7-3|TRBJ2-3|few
TGTGCCAGCAGCGGAGAAGCCGGGGATACGCAGTATTTT
CASSGEAGDTQYF
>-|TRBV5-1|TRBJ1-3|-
TGCGCCAGCAGCTTTGGGCGGGGGGCTACTGGAAACACCATATATTTT
CASSFGRGATGNTIYF
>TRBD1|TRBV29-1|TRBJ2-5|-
TGCAGCGTCTTCCGGGACAGGGGAAAAGAGACCCAGTACTTC
CSVFRDRGKETQYF
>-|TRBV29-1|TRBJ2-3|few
TGCAGCGCAGGGGATACGCAGTATTTT
CSAGDTQYF
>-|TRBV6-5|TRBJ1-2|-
TGTGCCAGCAGTTACTCGAGGCGGGGGGCTGGTGGCTACACCTTC
CASSYSRRGAGGYTF
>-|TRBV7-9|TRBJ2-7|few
TGTGCCAGCAGAGCAACTACCGCGCAGTACTTC
CASRATTAQYF
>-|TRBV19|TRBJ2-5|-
TGTGCCAGTAGTATAGAGGCACAGAACCAAGAGACCCAGTACTTC
CASSIEAQNQETQYF
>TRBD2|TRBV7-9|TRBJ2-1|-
TGTGCCAGCAGCTTACTAGCGGGGGGGCCGAATGAGCAGTTCTTC
CASSLLAGGPNEQFF
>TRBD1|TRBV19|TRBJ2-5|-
TGTGCCAGTAGTATAGATCCACAGGGGGAGACCCAGTACTTC
CASSIDPQGETQYF
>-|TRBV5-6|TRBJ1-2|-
TGTGCCAGCAGCTTCGGGGTCGGCTACACCTTC
CASSFGVGYTF
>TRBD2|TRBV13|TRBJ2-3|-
TGTGCCAGCAGCTTAGCTCTTGGGACTAGCGGGAGTTTAGATACGCAGTATTTT
CASSLALGTSGSLDTQYF
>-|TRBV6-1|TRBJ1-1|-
TGTGCCAGCTTTCCGGGACTCGGTGCTGAAGCTTTCTTT
CASFPGLGAEAFF
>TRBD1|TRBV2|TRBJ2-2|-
TGTGCCAGCAGCGGACAGGGGCCCGTGGGCACCGGGGAGCTGTTTTTT
CASSGQGPVGTGELFF
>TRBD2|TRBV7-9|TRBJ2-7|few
TGTGCCAGCAGCCCAGGGACTAGCGGGACGGGGGGCTCCTACGAGCAGTACTTC
CASSPGTSGTGGSYEQYF
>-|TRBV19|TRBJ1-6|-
TGTGCCAGTAGTATTGGAGGGCCGGATTCACCCCTCCACTTT
CASSIGGPDSPLHF
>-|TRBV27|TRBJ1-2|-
TGTGCCAGCAGTCCCCGAGGTACAGGGAGCTATGGCTACACCTTC
CASSPRGTGSYGYTF
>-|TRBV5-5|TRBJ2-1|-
TGTGCCAGCGGAGACAGCTCCAATGAGCAGTTCTTC
CASGDSSNEQFF
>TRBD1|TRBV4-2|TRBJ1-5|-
TGTGCCAGCAGCCAGGGACAGAATCAGCCCCAGCATTTT
CASSQGQNQPQHF
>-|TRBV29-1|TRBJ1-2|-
TGCAGCGTTGAAGGGGCAGCCCTACATTTTGGCTACACCTTC
CSVEGAALHFGYTF
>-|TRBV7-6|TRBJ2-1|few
TGTGCCAGCAGCTTAGCGTGGCGGGGAGTCTCCTACAATGAGCAGTTCTTC
CASSLAWRGVSYNEQFF
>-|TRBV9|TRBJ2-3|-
TGTGCCAGCAGCCCACTGGGTATGGGGAGAGGTGGCACAGATACGCAGTATTTT
CASSPLGMGRGGTDTQYF
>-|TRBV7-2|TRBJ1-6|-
TGTGCCAGCAGCATTCAGCGCTCCTATAATTCACCCCTCCACTTT
CASSIQRSYNSPLHF
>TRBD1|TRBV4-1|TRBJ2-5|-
TGCGCCAGCAGCCAGAACAGGGGTAGAGGAGAGACCCAGTACTTC
CASSQNRGRGETQYF
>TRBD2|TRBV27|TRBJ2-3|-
TGTGCCAGCAGTGGACTAGCGGGCCGCACAGATACGCAGTATTTT
CASSGLAGRTDTQYF